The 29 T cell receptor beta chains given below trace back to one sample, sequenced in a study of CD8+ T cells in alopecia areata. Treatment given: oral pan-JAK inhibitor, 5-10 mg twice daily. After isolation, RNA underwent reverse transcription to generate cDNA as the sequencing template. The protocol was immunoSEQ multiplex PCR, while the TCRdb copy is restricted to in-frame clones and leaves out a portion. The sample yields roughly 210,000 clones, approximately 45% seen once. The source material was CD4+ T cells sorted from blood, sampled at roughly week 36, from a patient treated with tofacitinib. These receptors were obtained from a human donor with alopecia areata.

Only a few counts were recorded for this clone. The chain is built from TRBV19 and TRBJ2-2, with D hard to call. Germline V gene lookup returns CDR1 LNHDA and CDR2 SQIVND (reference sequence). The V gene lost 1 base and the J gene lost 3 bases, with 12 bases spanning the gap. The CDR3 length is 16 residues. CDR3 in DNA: TGTGCCAGTAGTATAGGGGCAGGTCTGGACACCGGGGAGCTGTTTTTT. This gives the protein CASSIGAGLDTGELFF.

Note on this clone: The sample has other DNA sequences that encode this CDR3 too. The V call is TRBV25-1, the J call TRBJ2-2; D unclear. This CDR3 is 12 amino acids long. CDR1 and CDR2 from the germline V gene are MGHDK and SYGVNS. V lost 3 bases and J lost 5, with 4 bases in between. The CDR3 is CASSDRTGELFF. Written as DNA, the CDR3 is TGTGCCAGCAGTGATAGAACCGGGGAGCTGTTTTTT. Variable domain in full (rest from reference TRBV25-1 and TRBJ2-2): EADIYQTPRYLVIGTGKKITLECSQTMGHDKMYWYQQDPGMELHLIHYSYGVNSTEKGDLSSESTVSRIRTEHFPLTLESARPSHTSQYLCASSDRTGELFFGEGSRLTVL.

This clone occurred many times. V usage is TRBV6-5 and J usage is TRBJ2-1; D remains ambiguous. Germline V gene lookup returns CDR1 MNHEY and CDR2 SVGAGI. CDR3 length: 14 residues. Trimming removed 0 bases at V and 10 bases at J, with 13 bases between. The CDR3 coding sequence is TGTGCCAGCAGTTACTCGAAATCCAGCATGGAGCAGTTCTTC. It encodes CASSYSKSSMEQFF.

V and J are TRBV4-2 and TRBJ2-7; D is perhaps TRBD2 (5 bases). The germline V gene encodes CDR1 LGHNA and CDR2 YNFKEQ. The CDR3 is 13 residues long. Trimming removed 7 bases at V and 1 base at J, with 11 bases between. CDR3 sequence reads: CASTPGSSYEQYF. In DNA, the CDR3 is TGTGCCAGCACCCCGGGAAGTTCCTACGAGCAGTACTTC.

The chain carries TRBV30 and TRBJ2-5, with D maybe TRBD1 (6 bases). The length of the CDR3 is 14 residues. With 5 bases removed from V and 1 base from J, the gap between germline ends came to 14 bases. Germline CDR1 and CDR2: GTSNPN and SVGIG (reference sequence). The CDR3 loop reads CAWSHRVPQETQYF. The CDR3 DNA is TGTGCCTGGTCGCACAGGGTTCCCCAAGAGACCCAGTACTTC.

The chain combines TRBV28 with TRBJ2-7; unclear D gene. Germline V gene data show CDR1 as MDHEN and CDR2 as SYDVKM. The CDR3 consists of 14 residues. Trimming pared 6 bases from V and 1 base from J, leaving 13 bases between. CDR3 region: CASSSQTPSYEQYF. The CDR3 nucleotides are TGTGCCAGCAGCTCACAGACTCCTTCCTACGAGCAGTACTTC.

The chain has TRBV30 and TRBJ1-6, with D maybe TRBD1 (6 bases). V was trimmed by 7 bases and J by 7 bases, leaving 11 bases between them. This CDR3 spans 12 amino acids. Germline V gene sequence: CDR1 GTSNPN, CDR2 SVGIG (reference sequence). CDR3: CASTGGNSPLHF. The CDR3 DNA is TGTGCCTCGACAGGCGGGAATTCACCCCTCCACTTT. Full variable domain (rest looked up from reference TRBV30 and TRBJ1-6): SQTIHQWPATLVQPVGSPLSLECTVEGTSNPNLYWYRQAAGRGLQLLFYSVGIGQISSEVPQNLSASRPQDRQFILSSKKLLLSDSGFYLCASTGGNSPLHFGNGTRLTVT.

The CDR3 here is CASSSTSGRVRYEQYF. CDR3 nucleotides: TGTGCCAGCAGCTCTACTAGCGGGAGGGTACGCTACGAGCAGTACTTC. The chain employs TRBV7-9 and TRBJ2-7; TRBD2 aligns across 13 bases. Germline assignment: CDR1 SEHNR and CDR2 FQNEAQ (reference sequence). The CDR3 loop spans 16 amino acids. Germline trimming cut 4 bases from V and 3 bases from J; bases unmatched to any gene: 6.

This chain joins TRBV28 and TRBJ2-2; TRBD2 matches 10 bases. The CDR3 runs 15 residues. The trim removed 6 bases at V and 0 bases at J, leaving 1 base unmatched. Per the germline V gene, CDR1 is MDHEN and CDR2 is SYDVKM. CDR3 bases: TGTGCCAGCAGAACTAGCGGGGCGAACACCGGGGAGCTGTTTTTT. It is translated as CASRTSGANTGELFF.

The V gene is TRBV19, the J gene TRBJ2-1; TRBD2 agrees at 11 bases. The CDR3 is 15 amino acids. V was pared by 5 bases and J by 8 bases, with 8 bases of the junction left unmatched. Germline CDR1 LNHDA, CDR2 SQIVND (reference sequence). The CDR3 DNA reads TGTGCCAGTAGTGTAGCGGGAGGGGTTATAGATGAGCAGTTCTTC. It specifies CASSVAGGVIDEQFF. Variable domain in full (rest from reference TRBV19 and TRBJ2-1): DGGITQSPKYLFRKEGQNVTLSCEQNLNHDAMYWYRQDPGQGLRLIYYSQIVNDFQKGDIAEGYSVSREKKESFPLTVTSAQKNPTAFYLCASSVAGGVIDEQFFGPGTRLTVL.

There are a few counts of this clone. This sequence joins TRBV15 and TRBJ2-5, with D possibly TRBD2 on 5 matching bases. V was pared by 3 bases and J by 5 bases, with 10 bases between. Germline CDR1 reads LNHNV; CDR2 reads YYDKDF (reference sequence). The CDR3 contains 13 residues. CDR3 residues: CATSRHGDETQYF. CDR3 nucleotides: TGTGCCACCAGCAGGCACGGGGATGAGACCCAGTACTTC.

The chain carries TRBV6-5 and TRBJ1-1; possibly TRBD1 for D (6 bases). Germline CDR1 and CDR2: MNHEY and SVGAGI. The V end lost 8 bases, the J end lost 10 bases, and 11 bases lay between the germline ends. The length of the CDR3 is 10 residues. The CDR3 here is CASGLQGAFF. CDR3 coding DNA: TGTGCCAGCGGCCTACAGGGAGCTTTCTTT.

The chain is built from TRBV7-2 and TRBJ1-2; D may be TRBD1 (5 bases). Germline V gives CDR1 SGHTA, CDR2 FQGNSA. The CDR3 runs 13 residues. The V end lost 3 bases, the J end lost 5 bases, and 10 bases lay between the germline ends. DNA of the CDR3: TGTGCCAGCAGCTTCGGGGGATGGTATGGCTACACCTTC. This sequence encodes CASSFGGWYGYTF.

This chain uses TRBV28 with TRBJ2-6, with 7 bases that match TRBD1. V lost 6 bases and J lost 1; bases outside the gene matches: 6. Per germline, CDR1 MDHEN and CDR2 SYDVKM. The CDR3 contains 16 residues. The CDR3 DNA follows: TGTGCCAGCAGATCCACAGGGGCGTCTGGGGCCAACGTCCTGACTTTC. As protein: CASRSTGASGANVLTF.

CDR3: CAWAGNQETQYF. As DNA, the CDR3 is TGTGCCTGGGCGGGCAACCAAGAGACCCAGTACTTC. The chain carries TRBV30 and TRBJ2-5, with a weak D call TRBD2 (5 bases). Germline V gives CDR1 GTSNPN, CDR2 SVGIG (reference sequence). Trimming left V 5 bases short and J 0 bases short, with 7 bases between. This CDR3 is built from 12 residues.

CDR3 loop: CASSGTDAPGTEAFF. CDR3 DNA sequence: TGTGCCAGCAGTGGCACGGACGCGCCGGGGACTGAAGCTTTCTTT. The gene calls are TRBV6-5 and TRBJ1-1, with D uncertain. Germline CDR1 and CDR2: MNHEY and SVGAGI. Trimming took off 5 bases at V and 5 bases at J, with 18 bases between the two ends. CDR3 size: 15 residues.

The CDR3 nucleotides read TGTGCCAGCAGCGTTTCTAGCGGGAGCTCAGATACGCAGTATTTT. Protein sequence: CASSVSSGSSDTQYF. V is TRBV9 and J is TRBJ2-3; TRBD2 agrees at 10 bases. The CDR3 loop spans 15 amino acids. Trimming cost V 2 bases and J 4 bases; bases outside gene matches: 4. Germline loops: CDR1 SGDLS, CDR2 YYNGEE.

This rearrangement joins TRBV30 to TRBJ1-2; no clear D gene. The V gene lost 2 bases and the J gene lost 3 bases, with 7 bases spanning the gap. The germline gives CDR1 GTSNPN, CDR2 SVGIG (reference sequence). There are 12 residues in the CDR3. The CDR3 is CAWSLAHYGYTF. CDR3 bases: TGTGCCTGGAGTCTCGCCCACTATGGCTACACCTTC. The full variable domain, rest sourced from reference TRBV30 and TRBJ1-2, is SQTIHQWPATLVQPVGSPLSLECTVEGTSNPNLYWYRQAAGRGLQLLFYSVGIGQISSEVPQNLSASRPQDRQFILSSKKLLLSDSGFYLCAWSLAHYGYTFGSGTRLTVV.

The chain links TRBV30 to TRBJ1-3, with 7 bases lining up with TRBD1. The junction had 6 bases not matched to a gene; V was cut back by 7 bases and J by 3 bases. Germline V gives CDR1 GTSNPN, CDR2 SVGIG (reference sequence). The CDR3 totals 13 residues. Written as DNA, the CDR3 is TGTGCCTCCGGGACAGTATTTGGAAACACCATATATTTT. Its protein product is CASGTVFGNTIYF.

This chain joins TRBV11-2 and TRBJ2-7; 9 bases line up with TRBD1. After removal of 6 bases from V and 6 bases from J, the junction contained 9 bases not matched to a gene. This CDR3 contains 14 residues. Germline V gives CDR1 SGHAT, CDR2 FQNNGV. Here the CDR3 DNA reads TGTGCCAGCAGTCCCGGGACAGGGATAGGCGAGCAGTACTTC. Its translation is CASSPGTGIGEQYF.

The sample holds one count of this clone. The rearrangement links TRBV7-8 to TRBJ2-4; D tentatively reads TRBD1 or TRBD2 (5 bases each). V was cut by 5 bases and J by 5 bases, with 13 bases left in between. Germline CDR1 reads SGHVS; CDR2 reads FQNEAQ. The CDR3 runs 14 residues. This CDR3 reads CASSTRETENIQYF. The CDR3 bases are TGTGCCAGCAGCACCAGGGAGACCGAAAACATTCAGTACTTC.

The CDR3 nucleotides read TGCAGCGTTTTGAGGACAGCGAACACTGAAGCTTTCTTT. As protein: CSVLRTANTEAFF. The rearrangement links TRBV29-1 to TRBJ1-1; TRBD1 is a possible D gene (6 bases). The length of the CDR3 is 13 residues. V was pared by 5 bases and J by 1 base, with 11 bases between. Germline V gene lookup returns CDR1 SQVTM and CDR2 ANQGSEA.

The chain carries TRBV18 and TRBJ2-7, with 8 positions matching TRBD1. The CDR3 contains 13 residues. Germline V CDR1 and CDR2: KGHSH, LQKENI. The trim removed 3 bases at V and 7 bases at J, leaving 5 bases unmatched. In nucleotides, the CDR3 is TGTGCCAGCTCACCCCGGGACAGGTCGGAGCAGTACTTC. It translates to CASSPRDRSEQYF.

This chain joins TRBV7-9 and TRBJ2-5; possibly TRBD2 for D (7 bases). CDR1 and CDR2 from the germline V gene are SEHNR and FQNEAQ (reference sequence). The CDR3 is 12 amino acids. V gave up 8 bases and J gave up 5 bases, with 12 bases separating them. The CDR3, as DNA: TGTGCCAGCCGTCGGGGGGCGGAGACCCAGTACTTC. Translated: CASRRGAETQYF.

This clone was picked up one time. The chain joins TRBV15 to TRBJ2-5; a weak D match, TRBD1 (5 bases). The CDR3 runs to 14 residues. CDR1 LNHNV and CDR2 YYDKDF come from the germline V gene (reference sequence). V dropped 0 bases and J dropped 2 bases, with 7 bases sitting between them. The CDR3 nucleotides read TGTGCCACCAGCAGAGATAGACAGCAAGAGACCCAGTACTTC. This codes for CATSRDRQQETQYF.

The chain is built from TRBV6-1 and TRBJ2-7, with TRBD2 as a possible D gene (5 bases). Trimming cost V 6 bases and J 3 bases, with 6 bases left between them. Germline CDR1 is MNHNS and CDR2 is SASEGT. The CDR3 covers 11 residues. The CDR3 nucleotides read TGTGCCAGCAGACGGGACTACGAGCAGTACTTC. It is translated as CASRRDYEQYF.

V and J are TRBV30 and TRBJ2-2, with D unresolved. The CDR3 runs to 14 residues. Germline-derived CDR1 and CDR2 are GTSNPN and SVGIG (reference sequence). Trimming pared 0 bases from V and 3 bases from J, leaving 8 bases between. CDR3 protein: CAWSVVQDTGELFF. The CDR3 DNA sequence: TGTGCCTGGAGTGTCGTGCAGGACACCGGGGAGCTGTTTTTT. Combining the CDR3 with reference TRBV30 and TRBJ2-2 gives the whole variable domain SQTIHQWPATLVQPVGSPLSLECTVEGTSNPNLYWYRQAAGRGLQLLFYSVGIGQISSEVPQNLSASRPQDRQFILSSKKLLLSDSGFYLCAWSVVQDTGELFFGEGSRLTVL.

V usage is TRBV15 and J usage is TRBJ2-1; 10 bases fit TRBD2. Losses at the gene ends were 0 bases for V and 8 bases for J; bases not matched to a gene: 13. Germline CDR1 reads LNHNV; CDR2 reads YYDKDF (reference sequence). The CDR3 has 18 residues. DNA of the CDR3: TGTGCCACCAGCAGAGATCTCGAGCGGGAGGGTCTAGTGGATGAGCAGTTCTTC. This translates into CATSRDLEREGLVDEQFF.

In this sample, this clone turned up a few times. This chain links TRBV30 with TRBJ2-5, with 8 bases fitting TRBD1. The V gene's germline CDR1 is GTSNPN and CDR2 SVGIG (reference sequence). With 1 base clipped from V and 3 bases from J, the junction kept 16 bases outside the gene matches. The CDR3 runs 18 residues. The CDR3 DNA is TGTGCCTGGAGTGGAATGGCCCGAGACAGGGGATCGGAAGAGACCCAGTACTTC. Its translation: CAWSGMARDRGSEETQYF. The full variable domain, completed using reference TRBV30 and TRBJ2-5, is SQTIHQWPATLVQPVGSPLSLECTVEGTSNPNLYWYRQAAGRGLQLLFYSVGIGQISSEVPQNLSASRPQDRQFILSSKKLLLSDSGFYLCAWSGMARDRGSEETQYFGPGTRLLVL.